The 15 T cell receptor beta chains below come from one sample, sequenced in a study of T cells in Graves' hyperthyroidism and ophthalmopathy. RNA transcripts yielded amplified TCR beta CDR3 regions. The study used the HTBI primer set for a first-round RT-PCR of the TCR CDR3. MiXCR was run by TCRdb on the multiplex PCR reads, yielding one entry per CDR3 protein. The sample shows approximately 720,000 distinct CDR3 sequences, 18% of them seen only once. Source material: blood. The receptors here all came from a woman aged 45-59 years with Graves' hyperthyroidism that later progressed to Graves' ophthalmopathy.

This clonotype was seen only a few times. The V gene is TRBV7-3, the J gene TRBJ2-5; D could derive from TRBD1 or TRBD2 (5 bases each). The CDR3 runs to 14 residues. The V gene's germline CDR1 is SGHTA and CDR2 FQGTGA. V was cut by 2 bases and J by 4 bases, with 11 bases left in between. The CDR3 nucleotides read TGTGCCAGCAGCTTATTTGGGGGTGCAGAGACCCAGTACTTC. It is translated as CASSLFGGAETQYF.

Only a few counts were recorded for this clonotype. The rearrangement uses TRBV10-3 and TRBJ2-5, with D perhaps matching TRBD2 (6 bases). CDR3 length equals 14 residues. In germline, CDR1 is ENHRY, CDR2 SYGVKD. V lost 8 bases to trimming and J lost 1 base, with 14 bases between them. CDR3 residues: CAIGEAGPQETQYF. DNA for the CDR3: TGTGCCATCGGGGAGGCGGGGCCCCAAGAGACCCAGTACTTC.

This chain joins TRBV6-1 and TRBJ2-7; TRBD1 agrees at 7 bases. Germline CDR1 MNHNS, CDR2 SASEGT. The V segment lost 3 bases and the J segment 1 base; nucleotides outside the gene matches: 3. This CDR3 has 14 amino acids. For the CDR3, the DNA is TGTGCCAGCAGTGAGGACAGGTTATCCTACGAGCAGTACTTC. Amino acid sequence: CASSEDRLSYEQYF.

CDR3 sequence (DNA): TGTGCCAGCAGTTCCCTCCTTGACGGGAGGTTCTCTGGAAACACCATATATTTT. Protein product: CASSSLLDGRFSGNTIYF. V is TRBV6-5 and J is TRBJ1-3; D ambiguous. Germline CDR1 reads MNHEY; CDR2 reads SVGAGI. V was clipped by 4 bases and J by 0 bases, with 19 bases between them. The CDR3 length is 18 residues.

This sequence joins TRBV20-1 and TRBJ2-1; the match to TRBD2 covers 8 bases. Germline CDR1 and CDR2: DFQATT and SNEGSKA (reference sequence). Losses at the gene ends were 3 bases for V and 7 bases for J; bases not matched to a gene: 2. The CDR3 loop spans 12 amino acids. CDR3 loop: CSASLAGNEQFF. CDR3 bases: TGCAGTGCTAGTCTAGCGGGTAATGAGCAGTTCTTC.

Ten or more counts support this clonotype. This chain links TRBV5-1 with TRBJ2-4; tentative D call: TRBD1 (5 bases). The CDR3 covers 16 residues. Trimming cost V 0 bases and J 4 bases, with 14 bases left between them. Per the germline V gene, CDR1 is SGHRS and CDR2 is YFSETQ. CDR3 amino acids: CASSLEGALGKNIQYF. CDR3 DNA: TGCGCCAGCAGCTTGGAAGGGGCCCTGGGGAAAAACATTCAGTACTTC. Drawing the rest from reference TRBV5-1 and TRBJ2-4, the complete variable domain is KAGVTQTPRYLIKTRGQQVTLSCSPISGHRSVSWYQQTPGQGLQFLFEYFSETQRNKGNFPGRFSGRQFSNSRSEMNVSTLELGDSALYLCASSLEGALGKNIQYFGAGTRLSVL.

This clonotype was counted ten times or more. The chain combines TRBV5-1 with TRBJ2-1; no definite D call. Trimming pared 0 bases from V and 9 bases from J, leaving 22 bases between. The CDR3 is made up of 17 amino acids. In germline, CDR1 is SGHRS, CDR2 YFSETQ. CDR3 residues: CASSLDISSGYGGEQFF. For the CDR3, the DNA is TGCGCCAGCAGCTTGGATATCTCTTCTGGTTACGGCGGTGAGCAGTTCTTC. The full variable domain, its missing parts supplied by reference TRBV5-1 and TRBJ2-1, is KAGVTQTPRYLIKTRGQQVTLSCSPISGHRSVSWYQQTPGQGLQFLFEYFSETQRNKGNFPGRFSGRQFSNSRSEMNVSTLELGDSALYLCASSLDISSGYGGEQFFGPGTRLTVL.

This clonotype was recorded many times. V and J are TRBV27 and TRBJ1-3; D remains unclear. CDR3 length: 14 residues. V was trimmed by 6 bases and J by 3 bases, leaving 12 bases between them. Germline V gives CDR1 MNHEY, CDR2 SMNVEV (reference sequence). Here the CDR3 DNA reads TGTGCCAGCAGGCCCTTGGGAAGTGGAAACACCATATATTTT. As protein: CASRPLGSGNTIYF.

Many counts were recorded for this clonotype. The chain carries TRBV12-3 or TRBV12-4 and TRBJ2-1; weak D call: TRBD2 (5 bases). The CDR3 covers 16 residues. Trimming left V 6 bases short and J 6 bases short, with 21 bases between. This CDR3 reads CASRPSGAGSFNEQFF. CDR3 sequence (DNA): TGTGCCAGCAGACCCTCTGGTGCGGGTAGCTTCAATGAGCAGTTCTTC.

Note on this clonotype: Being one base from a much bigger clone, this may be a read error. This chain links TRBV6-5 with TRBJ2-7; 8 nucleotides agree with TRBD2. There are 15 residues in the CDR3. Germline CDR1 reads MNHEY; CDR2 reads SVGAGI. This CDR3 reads CTSSYYAGGSYEQYF. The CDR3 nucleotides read TGTACCAGCAGTTATTACGCGGGAGGCTCCTACGAGCAGTACTTC.

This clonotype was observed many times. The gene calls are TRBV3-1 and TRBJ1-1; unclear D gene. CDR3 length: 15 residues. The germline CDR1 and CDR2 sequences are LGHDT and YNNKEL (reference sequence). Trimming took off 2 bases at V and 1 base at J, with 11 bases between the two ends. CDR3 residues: CASSQIGPKNTEAFF. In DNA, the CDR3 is TGTGCCAGCAGCCAAATCGGACCGAAGAACACTGAAGCTTTCTTT.

CDR3 sequence: CATSRDLGGGLTDTQYF. As DNA, the CDR3 is TGTGCCACCAGCAGAGATCTTGGGGGGGGTTTGACAGATACGCAGTATTTT. The rearrangement links TRBV15 to TRBJ2-3; 7 nucleotides align to TRBD2. Looked up from germline, CDR1 is LNHNV and CDR2 is YYDKDF (reference sequence). Germline trimming cut 0 bases from V and 3 bases from J; bases unmatched to any gene: 9. The CDR3 sequence is 17 residues long. Combining the CDR3 with reference TRBV15 and TRBJ2-3 gives the whole variable domain DAMVIQNPRYQVTQFGKPVTLSCSQTLNHNVMYWYQQKSSQAPKLLFHYYDKDFNNEADTPDNFQSRRPNTSFCFLDIRSPGLGDTAMYLCATSRDLGGGLTDTQYFGPGTRLTVL.

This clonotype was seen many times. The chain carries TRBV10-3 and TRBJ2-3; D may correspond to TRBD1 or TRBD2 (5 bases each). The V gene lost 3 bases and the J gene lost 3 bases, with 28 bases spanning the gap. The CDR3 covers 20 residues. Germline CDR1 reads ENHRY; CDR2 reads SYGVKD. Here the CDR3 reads CAISDLFRDPTPRATDTQYF. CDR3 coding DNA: TGTGCCATCAGTGATTTGTTTCGGGACCCCACCCCTCGAGCGACAGATACGCAGTATTTT.

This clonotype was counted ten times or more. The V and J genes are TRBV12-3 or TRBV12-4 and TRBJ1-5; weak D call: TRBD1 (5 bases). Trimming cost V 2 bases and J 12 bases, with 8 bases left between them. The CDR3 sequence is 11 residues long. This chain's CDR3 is CASSLKGVQHF. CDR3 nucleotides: TGTGCCAGCAGTTTAAAAGGGGTCCAGCATTTT.

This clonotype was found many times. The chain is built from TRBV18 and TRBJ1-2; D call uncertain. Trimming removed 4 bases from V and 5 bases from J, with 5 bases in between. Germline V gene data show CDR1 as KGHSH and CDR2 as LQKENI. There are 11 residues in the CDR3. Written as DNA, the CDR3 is TGTGCCAGCTCACTGGAGTATGGCTACACCTTC. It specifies CASSLEYGYTF. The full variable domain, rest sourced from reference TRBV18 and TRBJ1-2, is NAGVMQNPRHLVRRRGQEARLRCSPMKGHSHVYWYRQLPEEGLKFMVYLQKENIIDESGMPKERFSAEFPKEGPSILRIQQVVRGDSAAYFCASSLEYGYTFGSGTRLTVV.